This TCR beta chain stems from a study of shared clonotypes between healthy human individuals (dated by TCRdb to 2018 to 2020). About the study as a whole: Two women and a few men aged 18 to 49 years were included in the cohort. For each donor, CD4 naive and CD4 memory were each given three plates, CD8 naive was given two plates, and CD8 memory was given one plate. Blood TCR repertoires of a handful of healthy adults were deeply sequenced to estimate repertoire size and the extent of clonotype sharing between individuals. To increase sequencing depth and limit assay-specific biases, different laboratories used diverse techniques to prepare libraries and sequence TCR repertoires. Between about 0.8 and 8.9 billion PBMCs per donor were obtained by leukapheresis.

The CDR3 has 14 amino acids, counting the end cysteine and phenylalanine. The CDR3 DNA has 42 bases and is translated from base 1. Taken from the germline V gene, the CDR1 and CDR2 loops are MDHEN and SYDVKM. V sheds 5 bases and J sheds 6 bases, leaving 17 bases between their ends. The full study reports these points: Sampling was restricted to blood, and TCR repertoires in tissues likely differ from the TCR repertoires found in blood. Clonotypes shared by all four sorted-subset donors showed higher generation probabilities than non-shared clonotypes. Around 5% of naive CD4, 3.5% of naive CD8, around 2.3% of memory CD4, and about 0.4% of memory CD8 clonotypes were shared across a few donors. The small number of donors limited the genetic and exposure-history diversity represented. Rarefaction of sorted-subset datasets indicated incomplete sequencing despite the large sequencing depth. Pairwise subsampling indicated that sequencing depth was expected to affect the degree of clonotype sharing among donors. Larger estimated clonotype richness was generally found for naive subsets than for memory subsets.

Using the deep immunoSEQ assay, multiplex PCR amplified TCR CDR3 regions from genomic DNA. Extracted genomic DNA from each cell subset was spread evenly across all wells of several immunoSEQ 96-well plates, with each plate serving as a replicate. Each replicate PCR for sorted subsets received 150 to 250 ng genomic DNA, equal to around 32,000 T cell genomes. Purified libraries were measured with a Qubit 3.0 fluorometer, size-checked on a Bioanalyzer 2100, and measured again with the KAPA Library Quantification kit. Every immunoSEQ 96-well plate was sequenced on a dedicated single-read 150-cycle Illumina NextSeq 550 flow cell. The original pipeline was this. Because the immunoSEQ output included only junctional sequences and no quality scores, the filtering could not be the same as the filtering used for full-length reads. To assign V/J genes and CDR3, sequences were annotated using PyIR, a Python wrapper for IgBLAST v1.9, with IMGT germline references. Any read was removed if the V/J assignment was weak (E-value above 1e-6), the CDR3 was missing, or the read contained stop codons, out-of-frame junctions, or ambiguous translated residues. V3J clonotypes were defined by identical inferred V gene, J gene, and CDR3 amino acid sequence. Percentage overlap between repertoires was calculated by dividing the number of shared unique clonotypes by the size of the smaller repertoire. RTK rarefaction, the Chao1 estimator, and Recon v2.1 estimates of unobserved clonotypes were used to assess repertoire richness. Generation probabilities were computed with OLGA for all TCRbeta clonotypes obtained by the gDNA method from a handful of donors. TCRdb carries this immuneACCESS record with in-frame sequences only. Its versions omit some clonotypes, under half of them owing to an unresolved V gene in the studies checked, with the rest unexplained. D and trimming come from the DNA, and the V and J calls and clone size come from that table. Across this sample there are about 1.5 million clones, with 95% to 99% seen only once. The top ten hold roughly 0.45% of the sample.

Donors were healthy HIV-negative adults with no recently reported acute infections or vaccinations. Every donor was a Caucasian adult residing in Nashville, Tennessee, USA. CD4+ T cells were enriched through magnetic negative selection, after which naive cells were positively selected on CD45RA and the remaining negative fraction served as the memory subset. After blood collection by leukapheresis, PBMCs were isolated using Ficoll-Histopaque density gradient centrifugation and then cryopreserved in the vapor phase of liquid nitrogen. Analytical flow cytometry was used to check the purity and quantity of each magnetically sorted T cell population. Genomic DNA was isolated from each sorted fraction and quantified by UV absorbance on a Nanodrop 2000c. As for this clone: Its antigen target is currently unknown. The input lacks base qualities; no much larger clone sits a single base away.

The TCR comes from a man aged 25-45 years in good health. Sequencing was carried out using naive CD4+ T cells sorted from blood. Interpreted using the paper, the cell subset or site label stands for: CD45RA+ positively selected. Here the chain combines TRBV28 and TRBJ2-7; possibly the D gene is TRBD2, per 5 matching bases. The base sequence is TGTGCCAGCAGTCCCGCGGACTTGTGGGGCGAGCAGTACTTC. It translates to CASSPADLWGEQYF.